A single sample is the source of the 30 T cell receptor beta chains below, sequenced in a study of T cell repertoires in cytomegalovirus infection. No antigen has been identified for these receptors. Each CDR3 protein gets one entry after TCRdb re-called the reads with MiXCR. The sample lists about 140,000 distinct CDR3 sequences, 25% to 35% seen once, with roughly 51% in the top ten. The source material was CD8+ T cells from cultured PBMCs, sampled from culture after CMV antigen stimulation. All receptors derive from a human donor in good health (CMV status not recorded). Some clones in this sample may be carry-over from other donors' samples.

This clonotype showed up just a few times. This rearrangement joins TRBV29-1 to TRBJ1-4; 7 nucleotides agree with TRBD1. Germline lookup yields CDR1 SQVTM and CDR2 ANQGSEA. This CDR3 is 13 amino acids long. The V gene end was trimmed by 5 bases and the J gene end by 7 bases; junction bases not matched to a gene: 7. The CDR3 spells CSVRQGAGEKLFF. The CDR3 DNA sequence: TGCAGCGTTCGACAGGGTGCCGGTGAAAAACTGTTTTTT.

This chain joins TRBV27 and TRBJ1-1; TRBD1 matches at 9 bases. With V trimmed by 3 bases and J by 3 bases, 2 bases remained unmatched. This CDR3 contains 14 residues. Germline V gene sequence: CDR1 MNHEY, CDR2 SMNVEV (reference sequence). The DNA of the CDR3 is TGTGCCAGCAGTTTTGGACAGGGGTACACTGAAGCTTTCTTT. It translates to CASSFGQGYTEAFF.

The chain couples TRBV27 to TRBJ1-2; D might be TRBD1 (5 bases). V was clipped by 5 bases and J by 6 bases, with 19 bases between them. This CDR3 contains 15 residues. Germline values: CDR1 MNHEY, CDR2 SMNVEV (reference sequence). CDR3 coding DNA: TGTGCCAGCAGTCTGACCACAGGACAATGGGATGGCTACACCTTC. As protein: CASSLTTGQWDGYTF.

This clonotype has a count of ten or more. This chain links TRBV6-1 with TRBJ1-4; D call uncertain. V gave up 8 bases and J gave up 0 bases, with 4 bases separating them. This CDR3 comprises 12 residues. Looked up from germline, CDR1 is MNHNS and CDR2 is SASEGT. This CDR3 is CASLATNEKLFF. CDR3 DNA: TGTGCCAGCCTAGCAACTAATGAAAAACTGTTTTTT.

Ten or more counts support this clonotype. The CDR3 DNA is TGTGCCAGCAGTGTACAAGAGACCCAGTACTTC. Translation gives CASSVQETQYF. V and J are TRBV27 and TRBJ2-5; no clear D. The CDR3 is 11 residues long. Germline CDR1 and CDR2: MNHEY and SMNVEV (reference sequence). Trimming removed 5 bases from V and 2 bases from J, with 3 bases in between.

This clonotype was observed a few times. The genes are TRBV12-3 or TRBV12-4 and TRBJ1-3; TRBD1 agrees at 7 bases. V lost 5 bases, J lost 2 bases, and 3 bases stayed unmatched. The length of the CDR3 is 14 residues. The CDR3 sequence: CASSLDRAGNTIYF. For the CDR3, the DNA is TGTGCCAGCAGTCTTGACAGGGCTGGAAACACCATATATTTT.

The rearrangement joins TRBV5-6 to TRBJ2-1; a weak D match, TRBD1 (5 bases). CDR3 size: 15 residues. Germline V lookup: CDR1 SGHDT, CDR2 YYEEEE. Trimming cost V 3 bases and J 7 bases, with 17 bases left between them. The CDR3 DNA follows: TGTGCCAGCAGCTCGGACACCACCCTTGGGAATGAGCAGTTCTTC. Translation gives CASSSDTTLGNEQFF.

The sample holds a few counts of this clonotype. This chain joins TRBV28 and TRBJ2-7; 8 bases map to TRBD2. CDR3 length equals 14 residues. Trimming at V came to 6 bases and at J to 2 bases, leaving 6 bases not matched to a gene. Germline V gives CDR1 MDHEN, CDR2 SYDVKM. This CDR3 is CASRWGLGAYEQYF. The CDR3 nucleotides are TGTGCCAGCAGATGGGGACTAGGGGCCTACGAGCAGTACTTC.

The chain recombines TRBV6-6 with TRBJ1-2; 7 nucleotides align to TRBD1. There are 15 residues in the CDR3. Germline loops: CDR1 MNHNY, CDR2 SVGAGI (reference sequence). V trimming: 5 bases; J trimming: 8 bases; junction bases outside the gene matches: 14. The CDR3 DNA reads TGTGCCAGCAGTAACGAATTCGGACAGGCCGTCGGCTACACCTTC. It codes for CASSNEFGQAVGYTF.

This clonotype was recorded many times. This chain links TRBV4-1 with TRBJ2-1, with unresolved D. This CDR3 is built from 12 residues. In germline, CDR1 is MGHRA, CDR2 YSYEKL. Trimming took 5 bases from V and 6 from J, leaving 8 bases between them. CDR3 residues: CASSSPPNEQFF. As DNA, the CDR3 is TGCGCCAGCAGCTCCCCCCCCAATGAGCAGTTCTTC.

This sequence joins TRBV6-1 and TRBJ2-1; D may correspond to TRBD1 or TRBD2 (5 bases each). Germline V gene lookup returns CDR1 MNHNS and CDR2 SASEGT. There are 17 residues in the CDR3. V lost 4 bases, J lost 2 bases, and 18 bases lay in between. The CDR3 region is CASSGTRDALPYNEQFF. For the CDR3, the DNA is TGTGCCAGCAGTGGAACCCGGGACGCCCTACCCTACAATGAGCAGTTCTTC.

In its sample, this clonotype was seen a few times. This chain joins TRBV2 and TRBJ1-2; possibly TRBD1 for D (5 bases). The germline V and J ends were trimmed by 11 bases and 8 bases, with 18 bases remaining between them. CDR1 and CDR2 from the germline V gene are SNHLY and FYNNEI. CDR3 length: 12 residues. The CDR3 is CASLGGARGYTF. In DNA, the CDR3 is TGTGCCTCCCTCGGGGGAGCGAGGGGCTACACCTTC.

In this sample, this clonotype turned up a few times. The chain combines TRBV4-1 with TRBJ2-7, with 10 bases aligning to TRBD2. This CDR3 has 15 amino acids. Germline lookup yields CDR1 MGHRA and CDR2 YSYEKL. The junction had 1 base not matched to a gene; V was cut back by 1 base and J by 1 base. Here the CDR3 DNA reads TGCGCCAGCAGCCAAGTAGCGGGGGGATCCTACGAGCAGTACTTC. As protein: CASSQVAGGSYEQYF.

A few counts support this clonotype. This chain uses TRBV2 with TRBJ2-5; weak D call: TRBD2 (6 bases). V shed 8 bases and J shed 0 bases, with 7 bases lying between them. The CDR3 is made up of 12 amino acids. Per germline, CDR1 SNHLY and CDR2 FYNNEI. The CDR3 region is CASGGYQETQYF. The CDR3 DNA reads TGTGCCAGCGGGGGGTACCAAGAGACCCAGTACTTC.

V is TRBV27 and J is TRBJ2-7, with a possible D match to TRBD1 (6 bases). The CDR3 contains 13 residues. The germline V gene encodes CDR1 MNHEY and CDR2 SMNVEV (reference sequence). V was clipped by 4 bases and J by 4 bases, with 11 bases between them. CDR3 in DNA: TGTGCCAGCAGTTCAGGACAGTATTACGAGCAGTACTTC. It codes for CASSSGQYYEQYF.

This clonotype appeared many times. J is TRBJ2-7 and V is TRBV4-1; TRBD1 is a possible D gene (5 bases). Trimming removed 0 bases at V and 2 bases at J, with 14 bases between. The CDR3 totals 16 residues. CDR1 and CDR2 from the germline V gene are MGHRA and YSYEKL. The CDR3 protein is CASSQDAGMGPYEQYF. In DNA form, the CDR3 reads TGCGCCAGCAGCCAAGATGCAGGGATGGGTCCCTACGAGCAGTACTTC.

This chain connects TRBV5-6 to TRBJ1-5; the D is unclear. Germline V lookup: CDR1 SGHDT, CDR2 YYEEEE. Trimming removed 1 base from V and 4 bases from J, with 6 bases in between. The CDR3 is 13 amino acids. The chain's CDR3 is CASSLWVNQPQHF. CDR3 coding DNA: TGTGCCAGCAGCTTGTGGGTTAATCAGCCCCAGCATTTT. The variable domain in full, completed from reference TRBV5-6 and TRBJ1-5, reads DAGVTQSPTHLIKTRGQQVTLRCSPKSGHDTVSWYQQALGQGPQFIFQYYEEEERQRGNFPDRFSGHQFPNYSSELNVNALLLGDSALYLCASSLWVNQPQHFGDGTRLSIL.

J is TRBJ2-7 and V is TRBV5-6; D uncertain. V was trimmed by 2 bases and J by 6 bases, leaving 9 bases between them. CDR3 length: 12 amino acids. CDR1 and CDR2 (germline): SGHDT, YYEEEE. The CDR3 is CASSLGSSEQYF. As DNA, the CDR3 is TGTGCCAGCAGCTTAGGCAGTTCCGAGCAGTACTTC.

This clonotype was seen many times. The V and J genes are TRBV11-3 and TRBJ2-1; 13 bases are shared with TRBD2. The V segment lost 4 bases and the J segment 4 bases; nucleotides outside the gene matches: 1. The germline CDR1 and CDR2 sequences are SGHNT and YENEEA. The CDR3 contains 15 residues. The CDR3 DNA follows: TGTGCCAGCAGCTCGGGACTAGCGGGGTACAATGAGCAGTTCTTC. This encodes CASSSGLAGYNEQFF.

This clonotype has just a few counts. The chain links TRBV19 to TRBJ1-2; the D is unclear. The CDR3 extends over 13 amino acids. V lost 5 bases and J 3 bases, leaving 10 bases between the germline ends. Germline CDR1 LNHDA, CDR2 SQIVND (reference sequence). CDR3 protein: CASSSRSYYGYTF. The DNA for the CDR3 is TGTGCCAGTAGTTCCCGGAGCTACTATGGCTACACCTTC.

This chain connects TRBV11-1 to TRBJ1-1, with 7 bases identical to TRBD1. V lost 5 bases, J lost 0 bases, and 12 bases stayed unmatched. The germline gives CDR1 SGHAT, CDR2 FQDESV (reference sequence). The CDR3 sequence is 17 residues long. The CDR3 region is CASSGLPRTGLNTEAFF. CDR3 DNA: TGTGCCAGCAGCGGGTTACCGAGGACAGGTTTGAACACTGAAGCTTTCTTT.

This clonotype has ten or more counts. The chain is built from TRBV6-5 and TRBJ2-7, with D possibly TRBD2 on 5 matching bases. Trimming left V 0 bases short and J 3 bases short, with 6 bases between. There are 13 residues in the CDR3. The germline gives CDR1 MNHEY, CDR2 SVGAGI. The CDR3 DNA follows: TGTGCCAGCAGTTACTCACGGGGCTACGAGCAGTACTTC. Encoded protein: CASSYSRGYEQYF.

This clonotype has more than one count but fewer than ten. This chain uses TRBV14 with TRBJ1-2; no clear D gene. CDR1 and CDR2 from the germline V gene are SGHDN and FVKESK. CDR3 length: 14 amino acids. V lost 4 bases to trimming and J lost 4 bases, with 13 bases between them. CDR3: CASSPYDGPYGYTF. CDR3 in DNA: TGTGCCAGCAGCCCATACGACGGCCCCTATGGCTACACCTTC.

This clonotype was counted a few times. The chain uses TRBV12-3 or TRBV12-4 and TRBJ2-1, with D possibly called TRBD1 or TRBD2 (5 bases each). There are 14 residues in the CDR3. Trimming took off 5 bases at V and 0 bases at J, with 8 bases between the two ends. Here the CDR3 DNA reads TGTGCCAGCAGTCCGGGGCTCTCCTACAATGAGCAGTTCTTC. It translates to CASSPGLSYNEQFF.

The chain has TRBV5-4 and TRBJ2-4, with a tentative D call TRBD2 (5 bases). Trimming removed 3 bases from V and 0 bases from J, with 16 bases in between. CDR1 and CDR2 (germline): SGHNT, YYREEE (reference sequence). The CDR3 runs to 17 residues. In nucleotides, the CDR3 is TGTGCCAGCAGCTCCGACGGACTGGTATTAGCCAAAAACATTCAGTACTTC. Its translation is CASSSDGLVLAKNIQYF.

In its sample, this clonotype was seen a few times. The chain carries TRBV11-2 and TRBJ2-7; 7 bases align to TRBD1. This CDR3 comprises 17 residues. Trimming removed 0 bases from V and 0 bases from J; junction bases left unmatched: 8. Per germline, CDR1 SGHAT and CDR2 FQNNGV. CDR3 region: CASSLEGTAIVSYEQYF. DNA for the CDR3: TGTGCCAGCAGCTTAGAGGGGACAGCGATAGTCTCCTACGAGCAGTACTTC. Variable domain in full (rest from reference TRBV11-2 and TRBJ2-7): EAGVAQSPRYKIIEKRQSVAFWCNPISGHATLYWYQQILGQGPKLLIQFQNNGVVDDSQLPKDRFSAERLKGVDSTLKIQPAKLEDSAVYLCASSLEGTAIVSYEQYFGPGTRLTVT.

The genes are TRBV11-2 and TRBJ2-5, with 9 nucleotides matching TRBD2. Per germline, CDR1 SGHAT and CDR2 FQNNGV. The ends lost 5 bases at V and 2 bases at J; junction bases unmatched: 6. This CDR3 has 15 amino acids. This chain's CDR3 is CASSTWTSVQETQYF. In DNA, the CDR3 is TGTGCCAGCAGCACCTGGACTAGCGTGCAAGAGACCCAGTACTTC.

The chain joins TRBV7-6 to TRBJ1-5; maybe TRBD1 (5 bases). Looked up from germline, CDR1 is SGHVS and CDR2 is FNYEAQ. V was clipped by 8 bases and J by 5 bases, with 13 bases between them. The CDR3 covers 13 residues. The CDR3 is CASGQGFYQPQHF. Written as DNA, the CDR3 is TGTGCCAGCGGGCAGGGATTTTATCAGCCCCAGCATTTT.

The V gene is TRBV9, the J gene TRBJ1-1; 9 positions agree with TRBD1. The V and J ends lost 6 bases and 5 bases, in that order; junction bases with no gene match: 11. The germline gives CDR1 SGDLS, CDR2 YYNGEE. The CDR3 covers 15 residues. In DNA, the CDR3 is TGTGCCAGCACCAAGCCCGGGACAGGGATGACTGAAGCTTTCTTT. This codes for CASTKPGTGMTEAFF.

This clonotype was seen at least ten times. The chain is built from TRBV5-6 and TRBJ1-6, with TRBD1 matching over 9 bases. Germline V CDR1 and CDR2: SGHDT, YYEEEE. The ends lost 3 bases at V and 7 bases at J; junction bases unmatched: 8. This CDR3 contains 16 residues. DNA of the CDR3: TGTGCCAGCAGCTCCCAGCGAGGACAGGGGAATTCACCCCTCCACTTT. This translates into CASSSQRGQGNSPLHF.